This TCR beta chain was profiled in a study of CD8 T cells in ankylosing spondylitis. TCRdb re-derived calls from the 5' RACE reads in MiXCR, one entry per CDR3 protein. The profile covers some 140,000 distinct CDR3 sequences, with 7% to 9% appearing a single time and under 7.5% taken by the ten largest. The CDR3 covers 14 residues. CDR1 and CDR2 (germline): LGHNA, YSLEER. Trimming left V 4 bases short and J 1 base short, with 10 bases between. In this sample, this clonotype turned up many times. The chain joins TRBV4-3 to TRBJ1-1; D call uncertain. Input material: synovial fluid, either unsorted or a sorted T cell fraction (not recorded which). This clonotype was sampled from a male donor with ankylosing spondylitis. The DNA of the CDR3 is TGCGCCAGCAGCCGAGAAGCAACGAACACTGAAGCTTTCTTT. It is translated as CASSREATNTEAFF.